This TCR beta chain comes out of a study of shared clonotypes between healthy human individuals. On the study more broadly: Ranging from 18 to 49 in age, donors were a couple of women and three men.

Study-wide points: For sorted subsets, rarefaction showed incomplete sequencing despite large depth. When compared with the clonotypes that were shared by all four sorted-subset donors, the non-shared clonotypes turned out to have lower generation probabilities.

Measured with immunoSEQ multiplex PCR; TCRdb has only the in-frame clones, and not every one. The sample yields roughly 570,000 clones, roughly 98% seen once. Concerning this clone itself: What it recognizes is unknown.

CDR3 size: 15 residues. Germline values: CDR1 SEHNR, CDR2 FQNEAQ (reference sequence). V was shortened by 3 bases and J by 5 bases, with 14 bases between the two germline ends. The naive CD8 population came from CD45RO-negative cells selected for CCR7, without terminally differentiated effector memory CD45RA+ cells. Every contributor of samples was a Caucasian grown-up residing in Nashville, Tennessee. Sequencing used naive CD8+ T cells sorted from blood. V gene TRBV7-9 combines with J gene TRBJ2-1; D call uncertain. The TCR was taken from a man between 25 and 39 years old in good health. CDR3: CASSFIGSVDNEQFF. As DNA, the CDR3 is TGTGCCAGCAGCTTTATAGGTAGTGTGGACAATGAGCAGTTCTTC.